The TCR beta chain under discussion was sequenced for a study of blood T cell repertoires in COVID-19. Study as a whole: PBMCs, B-cell-depleted T cells, or T cells were the source of the cDNA or gDNA that made up the material.

In germline, CDR1 is SGHTA, CDR2 FQGTGA. The CDR3 has 14 residues. Losses at the gene ends were 2 bases for V and 3 bases for J; bases not matched to a gene: 1. The method was immunoSEQ multiplex PCR; TCRdb's version includes in-frame clones alone and lacks a portion of them. This table holds approximately 68,000 clones, 85% to 90% found once. Specimen: peripheral blood. The V gene is TRBV7-3, the J gene TRBJ2-5; TRBD1 matches 9 bases. This clonotype originated in a man between 50 and 59 years old with active COVID-19. CDR3 bases: TGTGCCAGCAGCTTAGGGGACAGGGAAGAGACCCAGTACTTC. Amino acid sequence: CASSLGDREETQYF. Full variable domain (outside the CDR3, taken from reference TRBV7-3 and TRBJ2-5): GAGVSQTPSNKVTEKGKYVELRCDPISGHTALYWYRQSLGQGPEFLIYFQGTGAADDSGLPNDRFFAVRPEGSVSTLKIQRTERGDSAVYLCASSLGDREETQYFGPGTRLLVL.